One and the same sample provided the 20 T cell receptor beta chains below, sequenced in a study of T cell clusters in autoimmune cytopenias (dated by TCRdb to about 2019). TRB amplification used 200 to 300 ng of peripheral blood genomic DNA, tens of thousands of genome equivalents, per sample. The sequencer listed for this sample is Illumina MiSeq. TRB rearrangements were amplified by multiplex PCR following a touch-down protocol, with the TRB-A and TRB-B primer pools mixed in one tube. TCRdb reprocessed the reads and assigns one entry to each CDR3 protein sequence, leaving out DNA. This sample's table lists 2,500 to 3,500 distinct CDR3 sequences. The top ten constitute 4.5% to 5% of the sample. Material for sequencing was peripheral blood. These TCRs come from a human donor with an autoimmune cytopenia or autoimmune hepatitis (not recorded which).

This clonotype shows up as medium-sized by frequency. The chain links TRBV29-1 to TRBJ2-1; TCRdb designates TRBD1, a call that cannot be tested without DNA. CDR3 length: 14 amino acids. Germline V gene sequence: CDR1 SQVTM, CDR2 ANQGSEA. The CDR3 reads CSVPRYNMGDEQFF.

The CDR3 is CASTHPAAEANVLTF. This chain links TRBV5-5 with TRBJ2-6. Germline assignment: CDR1 SGHKS and CDR2 YYEKEE (reference sequence). This CDR3 comprises 15 residues.

Judged by frequency, this clonotype is medium-sized. The genes are TRBV30 and TRBJ2-2; the D call from TCRdb, TRBD1, cannot be confirmed without DNA. Germline V gives CDR1 GTSNPN, CDR2 SVGIG (reference sequence). CDR3 length: 15 amino acids. CDR3 region: CAWSVGRGLAGELFF. Complete variable domain (other parts from reference TRBV30 and TRBJ2-2): SQTIHQWPATLVQPVGSPLSLECTVEGTSNPNLYWYRQAAGRGLQLLFYSVGIGQISSEVPQNLSASRPQDRQFILSSKKLLLSDSGFYLCAWSVGRGLAGELFFGEGSRLTVL.

Measured by frequency, this clonotype is medium-sized. This rearrangement joins TRBV5-6 to TRBJ2-5; TCRdb's D call, TRBD1, is unchecked because there is no DNA. CDR1 is SGHDT and CDR2 is YYEEEE in the germline V gene. The CDR3 has 16 residues. This chain's CDR3 is CASSLAKGTGMETQYF. Looking up the rest from reference TRBV5-6 and TRBJ2-5 gives the full variable domain: DAGVTQSPTHLIKTRGQQVTLRCSPKSGHDTVSWYQQALGQGPQFIFQYYEEEERQRGNFPDRFSGHQFPNYSSELNVNALLLGDSALYLCASSLAKGTGMETQYFGPGTRLLVL.

This chain uses TRBV6-5 with TRBJ2-3; TCRdb indicates TRBD2, and absent DNA this call remains unverified. The CDR3 spans 14 residues. Looked up from germline, CDR1 is MNHEY and CDR2 is SVGAGI. The CDR3 region is CASSSLLLVQAQYF.

The chain joins TRBV29-1 to TRBJ2-5; TCRdb proposes TRBD2, but this gene call is untestable without DNA. CDR1 is SQVTM and CDR2 is ANQGSEA in the germline V gene. This CDR3 spans 13 amino acids. The CDR3 spells CSATSGVQETQYF.

This clonotype is deemed medium-sized by its frequency. The rearrangement joins TRBV12-3 or TRBV12-4 to TRBJ2-2; TCRdb designates TRBD1, a call that cannot be tested without DNA. The CDR3 has 16 amino acids. CDR3 amino acids: CASSPVDRVSTGELFF.

This clonotype ranks as medium-sized in terms of frequency. The chain carries TRBV15 and TRBJ2-5; TCRdb indicates TRBD1, and absent DNA this call remains unverified. Germline CDR1 LNHNV, CDR2 YYDKDF (reference sequence). This CDR3 is built from 15 residues. The CDR3 sequence: CATSRDLAGPGTQYF. Based on the CDR3 plus reference TRBV15 and TRBJ2-5, the full variable domain is DAMVIQNPRYQVTQFGKPVTLSCSQTLNHNVMYWYQQKSSQAPKLLFHYYDKDFNNEADTPDNFQSRRPNTSFCFLDIRSPGLGDTAMYLCATSRDLAGPGTQYFGPGTRLLVL.

This clonotype ranks as medium-sized in terms of frequency. The chain has TRBV6-2 or TRBV6-3 and TRBJ2-1; as DNA is missing, the TRBD2 call by TCRdb cannot be tested. This CDR3 has 18 amino acids. Germline CDR1 reads MNHEY; CDR2 reads SVGEGT. The CDR3 reads CASSYPTRSTGAHNEQFF.

This clonotype is deemed medium-sized by its frequency. The CDR3 protein is CASSLTDSYEQYF. V gene TRBV7-9 combines with J gene TRBJ2-7; the D call of TRBD1 rests on TCRdb alone, since no DNA is present to check it. CDR1 and CDR2 from the germline V gene are SEHNR and FQNEAQ (reference sequence). The CDR3 totals 13 residues.

This clonotype registers medium-sized (0.01 to 0.1%) by frequency. The chain is built from TRBV29-1 and TRBJ2-3; without DNA, the TCRdb call of TRBD1 cannot be checked. The CDR3 has 15 amino acids. Germline assignment: CDR1 SQVTM and CDR2 ANQGSEA. CDR3 residues: CSVEDPRTGTDTQYF.

This clonotype is labeled medium-sized based on frequency. V gene TRBV6-5 combines with J gene TRBJ2-1; TCRdb's assignment of TRBD2 cannot be checked, as there is no DNA. CDR1 is MNHEY, CDR2 SVGAGI, per germline. This CDR3 has 15 residues. This chain's CDR3 is CASSYLAEAYNEQFF.

V usage is TRBV5-6 and J usage is TRBJ2-1; the D call of TRBD1 rests on TCRdb alone, since no DNA is present to check it. The CDR3 length is 15 residues. Germline CDR1 is SGHDT and CDR2 is YYEEEE. CDR3 in amino acids: CASSFLGQDYNEQFF.

The CDR3 sequence: CASSRVGVSYEQYF. V usage is TRBV7-9 and J usage is TRBJ2-7. The germline V gene encodes CDR1 SEHNR and CDR2 FQNEAQ (reference sequence). There are 14 residues in the CDR3.

This clonotype is medium-sized by frequency. The gene calls are TRBV30 and TRBJ1-5; with no DNA, the TCRdb D assignment of TRBD1 cannot be verified. The CDR3 consists of 16 residues. Looked up from germline, CDR1 is GTSNPN and CDR2 is SVGIG (reference sequence). CDR3 residues: CAWSGKGQANNQPQHF.

This clonotype ranks as medium-sized in terms of frequency. The chain is built from TRBV30 and TRBJ2-5; the D call of TRBD2 rests on TCRdb alone, since no DNA is present to check it. The germline CDR1 and CDR2 sequences are GTSNPN and SVGIG (reference sequence). The CDR3 spans 16 residues. CDR3 amino acids: CAWSGAKRGGLETQYF.

By frequency, this clonotype registers medium-sized. The chain has TRBV27 and TRBJ1-2; the D call of TRBD1 rests on TCRdb alone, since no DNA is present to check it. This CDR3 has 12 amino acids. CDR1 is MNHEY and CDR2 is SMNVEV in the germline V gene (reference sequence). CDR3 in amino acids: CASSPRGGGYTF.

Considering frequency, this clonotype is medium-sized. The gene calls are TRBV7-4 and TRBJ2-3; absent DNA, TCRdb's TRBD1 call cannot be checked. CDR1 SGHVT and CDR2 SQSDAQ come from the germline V gene. The CDR3 has 18 residues. This CDR3 reads CASNPGGVPLRGADTQYF.

This clonotype is deemed medium-sized by its frequency. The genes are TRBV27 and TRBJ1-2. The CDR3 runs 13 residues. The germline V gene has CDR1 MNHEY and CDR2 SMNVEV (reference sequence). The CDR3 loop is CASSLSSRYGYTF.

The chain carries TRBV4-3 and TRBJ1-1. CDR3 length equals 14 residues. CDR1 LGHNA and CDR2 YSLEER come from the germline V gene. CDR3 residues: CASSQDLHPIEAFF.